This passage covers 30 T cell receptor beta chains from one sample sequenced in a study of identical twins (dated by TCRdb to about 2016). The library was made by 5' RACE. Sequenced using an Illumina HiSeq 2000. The raw public data were reprocessed by TCRdb itself: fastp quality trimming at Q25, MiXCR clonotype calling, in-frame beta chains only. Here each entry gathers all rows of one CDR3 protein and keeps the most common genes and DNA. Counted in this sample were 500,000 to 700,000 distinct CDR3 sequences; around 7.4% of them appeared once. Around 1.6% of the sample is held by the ten biggest clonotypes. These data were also filed under a second study, of yellow fever vaccine responses in identical twins.

Sequenced input: PBMCs. The receptors were gathered from a young woman in good health.

This chain joins TRBV12-3 or TRBV12-4 and TRBJ2-2, with 10 nucleotides matching TRBD1. With 6 bases clipped from V and 6 bases from J, the junction kept 4 bases outside the gene matches. The CDR3 has 14 amino acids. The CDR3 DNA reads TGTGCCAGCAGGGGGACAGGGGCCCCCGGGGAGCTGTTTTTT. Residues: CASRGTGAPGELFF.

At least ten counts were recorded for this clonotype. V usage is TRBV2 and J usage is TRBJ1-2; possibly TRBD1 for D (6 bases). Germline CDR1 is SNHLY and CDR2 is FYNNEI. The CDR3 contains 10 residues. V gave up 9 bases and J gave up 9 bases, with 11 bases separating them. CDR3 region: CARGGLRYTF. CDR3 DNA sequence: TGTGCCAGAGGGGGACTCCGCTACACCTTC.

This clonotype was found a few times. V usage is TRBV11-1 and J usage is TRBJ1-6; D call uncertain. CDR3 length equals 12 residues. The V gene's germline CDR1 is SGHAT and CDR2 FQDESV (reference sequence). V was trimmed by 5 bases and J by 6 bases, leaving 5 bases between them. The CDR3 DNA is TGTGCCAGCAGCCATGCTAATTCACCCCTCCACTTT. Amino acids: CASSHANSPLHF.

V usage is TRBV12-3 or TRBV12-4 and J usage is TRBJ1-4; no reliable D call. The V gene lost 4 bases and the J gene lost 3 bases, with 12 bases spanning the gap. The CDR3 runs to 15 residues. The CDR3 is CASSSPMEPNEKLFF. In nucleotides, the CDR3 is TGTGCCAGCAGTTCCCCCATGGAGCCTAATGAAAAACTGTTTTTT.

This clonotype was counted many times. V and J are TRBV6-5 and TRBJ2-3, with 8 positions matching TRBD2. This CDR3 contains 16 residues. V shed 4 bases, J shed 3 bases, and the junction held 9 bases outside the gene matches. Germline values: CDR1 MNHEY, CDR2 SVGAGI. CDR3 bases: TGTGCCAGCAGTTCCACGGTTCCGGGAGGGACAGATACGCAGTATTTT. As protein: CASSSTVPGGTDTQYF.

The chain combines TRBV11-2 with TRBJ2-1; 10 bases are shared with TRBD2. Germline values: CDR1 SGHAT, CDR2 FQNNGV. The CDR3 runs to 17 residues. V lost 5 bases, J lost 6 bases, and 13 bases stayed unmatched. CDR3: CASSHTPRTSGPNEQFF. CDR3 DNA sequence: TGTGCCAGCAGCCACACCCCCCGGACTAGCGGTCCCAATGAGCAGTTCTTC.

This clonotype was recorded a few times. The chain links TRBV4-2 to TRBJ2-1, with 8 bases fitting TRBD2. The CDR3 is made up of 16 amino acids. Trimming took 3 bases from V and 9 from J; bases not matched to a gene: 13. Germline-derived CDR1 and CDR2 are LGHNA and YNFKEQ. This CDR3 is CASSQRSSGGPGEQFF. The CDR3 DNA reads TGTGCCAGCAGCCAGAGGTCTTCGGGGGGGCCGGGTGAGCAGTTCTTC.

This clonotype has only a few counts. The chain combines TRBV20-1 with TRBJ2-2; TRBD2 aligns across 7 bases. CDR1 is DFQATT and CDR2 is SNEGSKA in the germline V gene (reference sequence). The CDR3 covers 14 residues. V was clipped by 0 bases and J by 4 bases; unmatched bases: 2. CDR3 residues: CSARDPSGTGELFF. The CDR3 nucleotides are TGCAGTGCTAGAGATCCTAGCGGCACCGGGGAGCTGTTTTTT.

The sample holds many counts of this clonotype. V is TRBV3-1 and J is TRBJ2-7, with D perhaps matching TRBD2 (5 bases). Germline CDR1 reads LGHDT; CDR2 reads YNNKEL (reference sequence). CDR3 length: 16 residues. V lost 1 base and J 3 bases, leaving 16 bases between the germline ends. The CDR3 DNA sequence: TGTGCCAGCAGCCAAGTTGCCGATTGGAGGAACTACGAGCAGTACTTC. Its protein is CASSQVADWRNYEQYF.

This clonotype was counted between two and nine times. The chain has TRBV11-3 and TRBJ2-1, with TRBD1 matching 9 bases. Per germline, CDR1 SGHNT and CDR2 YENEEA. V shed 5 bases and J 7 bases; nucleotides not matched to a gene: 6. The CDR3 contains 14 residues. CDR3 protein: CASSPWTGANEQFF. For the CDR3, the DNA is TGTGCCAGCAGCCCCTGGACAGGGGCGAATGAGCAGTTCTTC.

This clonotype was picked up a small number of times. The rearrangement uses TRBV24-1 and TRBJ2-1; D perhaps matches TRBD1 (5 bases). Trimming took off 4 bases at V and 0 bases at J, with 15 bases between the two ends. Per germline, CDR1 KGHDR and CDR2 SFDVKD. This CDR3 is built from 17 residues. In DNA, the CDR3 is TGTGCCACCAGTGACCCAGGACACCTTAGCTCCTACAATGAGCAGTTCTTC. Translation: CATSDPGHLSSYNEQFF.

This clonotype was recorded many times. This chain connects TRBV20-1 to TRBJ1-2; D is undetermined. The CDR3 covers 15 residues. Germline V CDR1 and CDR2: DFQATT, SNEGSKA (reference sequence). V lost 1 base to trimming and J lost 0 bases, with 12 bases between them. The CDR3 reads CSARVIGRTNYGYTF. CDR3 DNA: TGCAGTGCTAGAGTTATCGGCCGAACTAACTATGGCTACACCTTC.

There are many counts of this clonotype. The chain carries TRBV12-3 or TRBV12-4 and TRBJ1-5; D is undetermined. Trimming stripped 5 bases from V and 4 bases from J, with 6 bases between. CDR3 length equals 12 residues. The DNA of the CDR3 is TGTGCCAGCAGTCTCCCGAATCAGCCCCAGCATTTT. Its protein is CASSLPNQPQHF.

The chain joins TRBV29-1 to TRBJ2-2, with TRBD1 identical over 10 bases. V shed 1 base, J shed 3 bases, and the junction held 2 bases outside the gene matches. The CDR3 covers 15 residues. Germline values: CDR1 SQVTM, CDR2 ANQGSEA. The CDR3 sequence is CSVEADRGHTGELFF. As DNA, the CDR3 is TGCAGCGTTGAAGCCGACAGGGGGCACACCGGGGAGCTGTTTTTT.

Ten or more counts support this clonotype. This rearrangement joins TRBV14 to TRBJ1-3, with a possible D match to TRBD1 (6 bases). This CDR3 comprises 16 residues. CDR1 is SGHDN, CDR2 FVKESK, per germline. Trimming pared 3 bases from V and 8 bases from J, leaving 20 bases between. Here the CDR3 reads CASSHYQGQIRDTIYF. CDR3 sequence (DNA): TGTGCCAGCAGCCATTACCAAGGACAGATACGAGACACCATATATTTT.

This rearrangement joins TRBV4-1 to TRBJ2-7; D unclear. Germline V gene lookup returns CDR1 MGHRA and CDR2 YSYEKL. The CDR3 length is 18 residues. V was shortened by 0 bases and J by 4 bases, with 22 bases between the two germline ends. CDR3 nucleotide sequence: TGCGCCAGCAGCCAAGATTCCCCGGCAGCCTTTAGGGCTTACGAGCAGTACTTC. This codes for CASSQDSPAAFRAYEQYF.

The J gene is TRBJ2-1, the V gene TRBV10-3; 13 bases are shared with TRBD2. CDR3 length equals 14 residues. The trim removed 7 bases at V and 7 bases at J, leaving 4 bases unmatched. In germline, CDR1 is ENHRY, CDR2 SYGVKD. CDR3: CAIKGLAGVNEQFF. The CDR3 DNA sequence: TGTGCCATCAAAGGACTAGCGGGGGTTAATGAGCAGTTCTTC.

This clonotype has at least ten counts. V usage is TRBV5-1 and J usage is TRBJ2-3; D possibly uses TRBD1 or TRBD2 (6 bases each). The germline CDR1 and CDR2 sequences are SGHRS and YFSETQ. The CDR3 has 13 amino acids. V was cut by 0 bases and J by 5 bases, with 7 bases left in between. CDR3 in DNA: TGCGCCAGCAGCTTGGAGGGGGGAGATACGCAGTATTTT. Translating gives CASSLEGGDTQYF.

This clonotype has just a few counts. The rearrangement uses TRBV12-3 or TRBV12-4 and TRBJ2-3; D ambiguous. There are 16 residues in the CDR3. Trimming cost V 1 base and J 5 bases, with 16 bases left between them. CDR3 sequence: CASSLVPAGLGDTQYF. For the CDR3, the DNA is TGTGCCAGCAGTTTAGTGCCAGCTGGGCTGGGAGATACGCAGTATTTT.

This clonotype has only a few counts. The chain combines TRBV20-1 with TRBJ1-4; TRBD1 is a possible D gene (5 bases). Germline CDR1 and CDR2: DFQATT and SNEGSKA (reference sequence). There are 14 residues in the CDR3. V lost 4 bases, J lost 1 base, and 10 bases lay in between. For the CDR3, the DNA is TGCAGTGCTAACAGGCGGGGAACTAATGAAAAACTGTTTTTT. The encoded protein is CSANRRGTNEKLFF.

This clonotype came up a few times. The chain is built from TRBV5-1 and TRBJ2-1; TRBD2 aligns across 10 bases. Losses at the gene ends were 4 bases for V and 5 bases for J; bases not matched to a gene: 3. Germline CDR1 and CDR2: SGHRS and YFSETQ. CDR3 length equals 14 residues. The CDR3 DNA is TGCGCCAGCAGCGATAGCGGGAGGAACAATGAGCAGTTCTTC. Protein product: CASSDSGRNNEQFF. Based on the CDR3 plus reference TRBV5-1 and TRBJ2-1, the full variable domain is KAGVTQTPRYLIKTRGQQVTLSCSPISGHRSVSWYQQTPGQGLQFLFEYFSETQRNKGNFPGRFSGRQFSNSRSEMNVSTLELGDSALYLCASSDSGRNNEQFFGPGTRLTVL.

The V and J genes are TRBV7-8 and TRBJ2-1; 8 bases agree with TRBD2. This CDR3 comprises 15 residues. Trimming cost V 8 bases and J 7 bases; bases outside gene matches: 13. Per the germline V gene, CDR1 is SGHVS and CDR2 is FQNEAQ. The CDR3, as DNA: TGTGCCAGCTCCTTCGCACCGGGACTAGGGAATGAGCAGTTCTTC. Translation gives CASSFAPGLGNEQFF. The full variable domain, in which reference TRBV7-8 and TRBJ2-1 provide the parts outside the CDR3, is GAGVSQSPRYKVAKRGQDVALRCDPISGHVSLFWYQQALGQGPEFLTYFQNEAQLDKSGLPSDRFFAERPEGSVSTLKIQRTQQEDSAVYLCASSFAPGLGNEQFFGPGTRLTVL.

This clonotype was found many times. The chain couples TRBV20-1 to TRBJ2-3, with 7 bases lining up with TRBD2. V dropped 4 bases and J dropped 0; count of bases not matched to a gene: 4. From germline, CDR1 is DFQATT and CDR2 SNEGSKA (reference sequence). CDR3 size: 14 residues. CDR3 amino acids: CSATLADSTDTQYF. CDR3 DNA sequence: TGCAGTGCTACCCTAGCGGATAGCACAGATACGCAGTATTTT.

The chain recombines TRBV2 with TRBJ1-5; tentatively, D is TRBD1 (6 bases). Trimming left V 0 bases short and J 5 bases short, with 14 bases between. Germline assignment: CDR1 SNHLY and CDR2 FYNNEI. This CDR3 region has 16 residues. CDR3 amino acids: CASSEAPRTADQPQHF. The DNA of the CDR3 is TGTGCCAGCAGTGAAGCACCAAGGACAGCCGATCAGCCCCAGCATTTT.

This clonotype was counted many times. The V call is TRBV12-3 or TRBV12-4, the J call TRBJ1-1; D perhaps matches TRBD1 (5 bases). Trimming took 8 bases from V and 6 from J, leaving 13 bases between them. This CDR3 is 12 amino acids long. The CDR3 loop reads CASQPGGPEAFF. The CDR3 DNA is TGTGCCAGCCAGCCGGGGGGACCTGAAGCTTTCTTT.

This clonotype came up a few times. This chain joins TRBV5-1 and TRBJ2-2; 8 nucleotides agree with TRBD1. The J segment lost 0 bases and the V segment lost 0 bases, leaving 7 bases of the junction unmatched. CDR1 is SGHRS and CDR2 is YFSETQ in the germline V gene. The CDR3 has 18 residues. The CDR3 here is CASSLAGTGGANTGELFF. The CDR3 coding sequence is TGCGCCAGCAGCTTGGCTGGGACAGGAGGCGCGAACACCGGGGAGCTGTTTTTT. The variable domain in full, with the rest retrieved from reference TRBV5-1 and TRBJ2-2, is KAGVTQTPRYLIKTRGQQVTLSCSPISGHRSVSWYQQTPGQGLQFLFEYFSETQRNKGNFPGRFSGRQFSNSRSEMNVSTLELGDSALYLCASSLAGTGGANTGELFFGEGSRLTVL.

This clonotype was seen repeatedly, ten times or more. The V and J genes are TRBV19 and TRBJ2-2, with D possibly being TRBD1 (5 bases). The length of the CDR3 is 11 residues. Germline CDR1 LNHDA, CDR2 SQIVND (reference sequence). V lost 9 bases, J lost 5 bases, and 7 bases lay in between. CDR3 bases: TGTGCCAGCCACAGGACCGGGGAGCTGTTTTTT. This encodes CASHRTGELFF.

The gene calls are TRBV7-9 and TRBJ2-1, with D possibly being TRBD2 (6 bases). V was clipped by 2 bases and J by 7 bases, with 12 bases between them. Germline CDR1 and CDR2: SEHNR and FQNEAQ (reference sequence). The CDR3 extends over 14 amino acids. The chain's CDR3 is CASSLRVGGNEQFF. The CDR3, as DNA: TGTGCCAGCAGCTTAAGGGTCGGGGGAAATGAGCAGTTCTTC.

V usage is TRBV2 and J usage is TRBJ1-4, with D hard to call. The germline V and J ends were trimmed by 3 bases and 7 bases, with 6 bases remaining between them. Germline V lookup: CDR1 SNHLY, CDR2 FYNNEI. The CDR3 length is 12 residues. This CDR3 reads CASSETREKLFF. CDR3 in DNA: TGTGCCAGCAGTGAGACACGTGAAAAACTGTTTTTT.

This clonotype came up many times. This sequence joins TRBV10-3 and TRBJ2-1, with D possibly TRBD2 on 5 matching bases. Germline-derived CDR1 and CDR2 are ENHRY and SYGVKD. The CDR3 is 15 amino acids. Trimming cost V 0 bases and J 6 bases, with 12 bases left between them. The CDR3 region has the DNA TGTGCCATCAGTGAGTCGAGACTCGAGGGCAATGAGCAGTTCTTC. Its protein product is CAISESRLEGNEQFF.